The rows below give T cell receptor beta chains drawn from one sample of a study of OX40 agonist ivuxolimab in advanced cancers. This table comes from immunoSEQ multiplex PCR, and its TCRdb copy is limited to in-frame clones, with some not included. The sample contains 95,000 to 150,000 clones, 93% of which appear only once. The starting material was CD4+ or CD8+ T cells sorted from blood, obtained in a trial of the OX40 agonist ivuxolimab. Receptor source: an adult with an advanced solid tumor such as melanoma, head and neck, liver or kidney cancer. The CDR3 runs from the conserved cysteine through the conserved F or W. The D gene is left open where the match is weak. The size field is filled for only some rows; it gives once, few, many or a size class.

CDR3 length,V gene,clone size,J gene,D gene,CDR3 DNA,CDR3 protein
15,TRBV5-1,.,TRBJ1-1,TRBD1,TGCGCCAGCAGCCCGGGGCAGGGGGCTTGGACTGAAGCTTTCTTT,CASSPGQGAWTEAFF
16,TRBV19,.,TRBJ1-5,TRBD1,TGTGCCAGTAGTATAACGGGACAGGGGGCTTATCAGCCCCAGCATTTT,CASSITGQGAYQPQHF
11,TRBV2,few,TRBJ2-7,.,TGTGCCAGCAGTGAATTTCGGGAGCAGTACTTC,CASSEFREQYF
14,TRBV25-1,.,TRBJ1-4,.,TGTGCCAGCAGTGAAATGGGAGAAAATGAAAAACTGTTTTTT,CASSEMGENEKLFF
15,TRBV11-2,.,TRBJ2-3,.,TGTGCCAGCTCCCGCGGAGGCGCCAGCACAGATACGCAGTATTTT,CASSRGGASTDTQYF
14,TRBV27,.,TRBJ2-2,.,TGTGCCAGCAGTTCGTCGGTTTTGGGCGGGGAGCTGTTTTTT,CASSSSVLGGELFF
16,TRBV30,.,TRBJ1-6,TRBD1,TGTGCCTGGATTCCTACAGGGGGCTGGGGGAATTCACCCCTCCACTTT,CAWIPTGGWGNSPLHF
13,TRBV5-1,.,TRBJ2-7,.,TGCGCCAGCAGTAGTCAGGGGTACCACGAGCAGTACTTC,CASSSQGYHEQYF
13,TRBV6-5,once,TRBJ2-7,.,TGTGCCAGTGGGAGGACAAAATCCTACGAGCAGTACTTC,CASGRTKSYEQYF
16,TRBV18,.,TRBJ1-5,.,TGTGCCAGCTCACCACGGGGTATGGGGGTCAATCAGCCCCAGCATTTT,CASSPRGMGVNQPQHF
13,TRBV7-2,.,TRBJ2-7,TRBD1,TGTGCCAGCAGTCCCGGGACAGGGTCCGAGCAGTACTTC,CASSPGTGSEQYF
15,TRBV5-4,.,TRBJ2-7,.,TGTGCCAGCAGCCCCGGGACGGCCGTCTCCTACGAGCAGTACTTC,CASSPGTAVSYEQYF
15,TRBV30,.,TRBJ2-3,.,TGTGCCTGGAGTGTACTAGGGCTGGGCTCTCAGGTTCCGTATTTT,CAWSVLGLGSQVPYF
18,TRBV7-7,.,TRBJ2-5,.,TGTGCCAGCAGCGCCTCCCTGAGAGTGGCCGGGACAAAAGAGACCCAGTACTTC,CASSASLRVAGTKETQYF
16,TRBV7-3,.,TRBJ2-5,TRBD2,TGTGCCAGCAGCTTATCGAGCGGGGGAGGAGTAGAGACCCAGTACTTC,CASSLSSGGGVETQYF
10,TRBV29-1,.,TRBJ2-5,TRBD2,TGCAGCGCCGGGAGGGAGACCCAGTACTTC,CSAGRETQYF
14,TRBV5-5,.,TRBJ1-6,.,TGTGCCAGCAGCTTGGATGGAGGGAATTGGGTCCTCCACTTT,CASSLDGGNWVLHF
12,TRBV19,.,TRBJ1-3,.,TGTGCCAGTTGTCCAGATGGAAACACCATATATTTT,CASCPDGNTIYF
13,TRBV2,.,TRBJ1-6,.,TGTGCCAGCAGGGGGGAGTATAATTCACCCCTCCACTTT,CASRGEYNSPLHF
13,TRBV28,.,TRBJ1-6,TRBD1,TGTGCCAGCAGAAGACAGGGTTTCTCACCCCTCCACTTT,CASRRQGFSPLHF
14,TRBV19,.,TRBJ2-7,TRBD2,TGTGCTACTACTGAGCGGGGGTCGGGTGCCAAGCAGTACTTC,CATTERGSGAKQYF
17,TRBV28,.,TRBJ1-2,.,TGTGCCAGCAGCCTCCCCGGGACACCCCACGGGGACTATGGCTACACCTTC,CASSLPGTPHGDYGYTF
15,TRBV2,.,TRBJ1-5,.,TGTGCCAGCAGTGCCCTTAGCATCAGGAGTCAGCCCCAGCATTTT,CASSALSIRSQPQHF